This entry concerns a single TCR beta chain. These data originate in a study of blood T cell repertoires in COVID-19. Study-level information: Donors in the United States, Italy and Spain gave samples during acute or convalescent COVID-19.

Per the authors' pipeline: Amplification of reference gene primers was used by the study to estimate nucleated cell counts. Sequenced by immunoSEQ multiplex PCR; TCRdb stores in-frame clones only, minus some. That table furnishes V, J and clone size, whereas the DNA furnished D and trimming. The sample contains roughly 200,000 clones, around 80% of which appear only once. The germline V gene encodes CDR1 MNHEY and CDR2 SMNVEV (reference sequence). This CDR3 has 13 residues. Trimming took 4 bases from V and 2 from J, leaving 7 bases between them. While infection was still active, Seattle patients were enrolled and then followed longitudinally.

The rearrangement uses TRBV27 and TRBJ2-3, with D unresolved. This receptor was obtained from a woman aged 80 or older with COVID-19, enrolled during active disease. Material: peripheral blood. CDR3 sequence: CASSYLSTDTQYF. The DNA for the CDR3 is TGTGCCAGCAGTTACCTATCCACAGATACGCAGTATTTT.